This T cell receptor beta chain was recovered during a study of control samples from healthy donors and cancer patients. The assay was immunoSEQ multiplex PCR, and TCRdb's table has in-frame clones only and misses some. The table shows more than 85,000 clones, with around 89% occurring only once. Germline CDR1 and CDR2: SGHRS and YFSETQ. The CDR3 has 12 amino acids. V lost 4 bases and J lost 2, with 7 bases in between. The chain joins TRBV5-1 to TRBJ2-7, with D tentatively TRBD2 (5 bases). Material for sequencing was blood. This clonotype was sampled from a woman between 45 and 60 years old in good health. Written as DNA, the CDR3 is TGCGCCAGCAGCAGAGGGACCTACGAGCAGTACTTC. It codes for CASSRGTYEQYF.